This T cell receptor beta chain was found in a study of blood T cell repertoires in COVID-19. As for the study in general: COVID-19 samples, acute and convalescent, were from the United States, Italy and Spain. Sources were T cells, B-cell-depleted T cells, or PBMCs; the material itself was cDNA or gDNA.

The CDR3 has 15 amino acids. Germline V gene sequence: CDR1 GTSNPN, CDR2 SVGIG (reference sequence). V dropped 4 bases and J dropped 4; count of bases not matched to a gene: 9. As processed by the authors: Amplification of reference gene primers was used by the study to estimate nucleated cell counts. Assay used: immunoSEQ multiplex PCR; TCRdb lists only in-frame clones, some missing. V and J calls and clone size come straight from that table; D and trimming were deduced from the DNA. This table has 75,000 to 100,000 clones, roughly 89% appearing once. This receptor was identified in a man in his sixties with acute or convalescent COVID-19. This chain uses TRBV30 with TRBJ1-1; the match to TRBD1 covers 10 bases. Sample: peripheral blood. CDR3 nucleotide sequence: TGTGCCTGGACTAACCGGGACAGGGGCGGCACTGAAGCTTTCTTT. Translating gives CAWTNRDRGGTEAFF.